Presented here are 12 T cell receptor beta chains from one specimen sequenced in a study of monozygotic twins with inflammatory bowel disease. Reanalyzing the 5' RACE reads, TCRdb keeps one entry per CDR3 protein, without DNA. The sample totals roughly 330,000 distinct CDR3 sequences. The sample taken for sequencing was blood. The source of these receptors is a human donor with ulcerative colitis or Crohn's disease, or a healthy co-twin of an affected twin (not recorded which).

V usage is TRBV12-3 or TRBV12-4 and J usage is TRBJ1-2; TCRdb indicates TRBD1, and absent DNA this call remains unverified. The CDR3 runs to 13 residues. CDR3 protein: CASSLRTGYGYTF.

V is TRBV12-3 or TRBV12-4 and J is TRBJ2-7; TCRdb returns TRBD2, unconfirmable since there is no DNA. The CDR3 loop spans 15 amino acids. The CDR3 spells CASSTRALGDYEQYF.

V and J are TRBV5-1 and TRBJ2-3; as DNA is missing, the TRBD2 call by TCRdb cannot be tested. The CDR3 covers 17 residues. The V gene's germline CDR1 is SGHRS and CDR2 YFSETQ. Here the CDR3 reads CASSKRTSGGGSDTQYF.

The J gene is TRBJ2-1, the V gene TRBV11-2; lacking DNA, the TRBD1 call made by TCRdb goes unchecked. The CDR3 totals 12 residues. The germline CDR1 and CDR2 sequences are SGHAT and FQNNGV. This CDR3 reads CASSPPSNEQFF. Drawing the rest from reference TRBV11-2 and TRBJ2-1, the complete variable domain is EAGVAQSPRYKIIEKRQSVAFWCNPISGHATLYWYQQILGQGPKLLIQFQNNGVVDDSQLPKDRFSAERLKGVDSTLKIQPAKLEDSAVYLCASSPPSNEQFFGPGTRLTVL.

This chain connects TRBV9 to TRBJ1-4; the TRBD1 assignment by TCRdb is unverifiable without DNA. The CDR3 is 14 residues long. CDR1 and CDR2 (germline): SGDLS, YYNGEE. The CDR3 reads CASSPDGRNEKLFF. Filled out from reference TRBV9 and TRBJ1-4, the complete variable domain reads DSGVTQTPKHLITATGQRVTLRCSPRSGDLSVYWYQQSLDQGLQFLIQYYNGEERAKGNILERFSAQQFPDLHSELNLSSLELGDSALYFCASSPDGRNEKLFFGSGTQLSVL.

This chain's CDR3 is CSVPWDGYGYTF. The chain links TRBV29-1 to TRBJ1-2; TCRdb gives TRBD1 as the D gene, but with no DNA this cannot be confirmed. The CDR3 loop spans 12 amino acids. CDR1 and CDR2 from the germline V gene are SQVTM and ANQGSEA.

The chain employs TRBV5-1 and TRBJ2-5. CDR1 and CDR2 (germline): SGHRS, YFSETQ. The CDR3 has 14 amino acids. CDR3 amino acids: CASSLGSDQETQYF. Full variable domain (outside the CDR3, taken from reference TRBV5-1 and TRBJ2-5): KAGVTQTPRYLIKTRGQQVTLSCSPISGHRSVSWYQQTPGQGLQFLFEYFSETQRNKGNFPGRFSGRQFSNSRSEMNVSTLELGDSALYLCASSLGSDQETQYFGPGTRLLVL.

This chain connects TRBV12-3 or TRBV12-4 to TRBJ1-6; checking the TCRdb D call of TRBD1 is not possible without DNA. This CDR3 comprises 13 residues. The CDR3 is CASRPSGVSPLHF.

The CDR3 sequence is CSVASLAKNIQYF. This chain connects TRBV29-1 to TRBJ2-4. The CDR3 runs 13 residues. Germline lookup yields CDR1 SQVTM and CDR2 ANQGSEA. Full variable domain (remainder filled in from reference TRBV29-1 and TRBJ2-4): SAVISQKPSRDICQRGTSLTIQCQVDSQVTMMFWYRQQPGQSLTLIATANQGSEATYESGFVIDKFPISRPNLTFSTLTVSNMSPEDSSIYLCSVASLAKNIQYFGAGTRLSVL.

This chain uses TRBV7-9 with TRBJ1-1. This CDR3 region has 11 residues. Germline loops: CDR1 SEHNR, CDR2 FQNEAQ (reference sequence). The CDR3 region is CASRYNTEAFF.

CDR3 protein: CASSLRLAGANSGANVLTF. The chain links TRBV6-5 to TRBJ2-6; TCRdb picks TRBD2, but there is no DNA to check that call. The CDR3 totals 19 residues. The germline CDR1 and CDR2 sequences are MNHEY and SVGAGI.

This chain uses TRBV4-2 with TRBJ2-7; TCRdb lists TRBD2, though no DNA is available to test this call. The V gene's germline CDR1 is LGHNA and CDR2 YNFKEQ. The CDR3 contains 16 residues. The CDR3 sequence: CASSQDASGRTREQYF.